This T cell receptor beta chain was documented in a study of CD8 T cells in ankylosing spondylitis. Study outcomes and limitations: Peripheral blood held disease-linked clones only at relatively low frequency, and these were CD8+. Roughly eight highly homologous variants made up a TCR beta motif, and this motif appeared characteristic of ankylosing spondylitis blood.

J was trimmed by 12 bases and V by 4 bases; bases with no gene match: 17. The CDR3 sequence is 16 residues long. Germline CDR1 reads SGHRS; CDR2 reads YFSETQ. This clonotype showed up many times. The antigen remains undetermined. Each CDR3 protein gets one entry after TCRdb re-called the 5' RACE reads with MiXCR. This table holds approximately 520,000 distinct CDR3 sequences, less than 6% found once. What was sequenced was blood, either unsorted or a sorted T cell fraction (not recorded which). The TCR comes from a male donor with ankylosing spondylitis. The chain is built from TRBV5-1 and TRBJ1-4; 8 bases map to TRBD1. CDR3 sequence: CASSPELGQGDPELFF. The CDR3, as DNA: TGCGCCAGCAGCCCGGAACTTGGACAGGGTGACCCAGAACTGTTTTTT.